The clone carrying this T cell receptor (beta chain) was observed many times. Its antigen is unknown. Germline-derived CDR1 and CDR2 are SGHNT and YYREEE (reference sequence). V shed 4 bases and J 0 bases; nucleotides not matched to a gene: 6. The CDR3 totals 16 residues. These data come from a study of early T cells in non-severe SARS-CoV-2 infection. Across the study: The sequenced material was bulk RNA from unsorted whole blood, and its chains were unpaired.

Researchers attached unique molecular identifiers to individual cDNA molecules. TCRdb used MiXCR to reprocess the 5' RACE reads, holding one entry per CDR3 protein. The repertoire includes approximately 30,000 distinct CDR3 sequences, 6% to 7.5% of them detected once, and about 12% sits in the top ten. Whole-study findings and limits: Lookups in VDJdb leaned toward anti-spike CD8 responses and missed private and CD4 specificities.

J is TRBJ2-7 and V is TRBV5-4; 11 bases are a match to TRBD2. The receptor's source is an adult who was a healthcare worker with PCR-confirmed SARS-CoV-2 infection or an uninfected control (not recorded which). The specimen was whole blood, collected at baseline. CDR3 in amino acids: CASSGGTSGSSYEQYF. The CDR3 DNA reads as TGTGCCAGCAGCGGAGGGACTAGCGGAAGCTCCTACGAGCAGTACTTC.